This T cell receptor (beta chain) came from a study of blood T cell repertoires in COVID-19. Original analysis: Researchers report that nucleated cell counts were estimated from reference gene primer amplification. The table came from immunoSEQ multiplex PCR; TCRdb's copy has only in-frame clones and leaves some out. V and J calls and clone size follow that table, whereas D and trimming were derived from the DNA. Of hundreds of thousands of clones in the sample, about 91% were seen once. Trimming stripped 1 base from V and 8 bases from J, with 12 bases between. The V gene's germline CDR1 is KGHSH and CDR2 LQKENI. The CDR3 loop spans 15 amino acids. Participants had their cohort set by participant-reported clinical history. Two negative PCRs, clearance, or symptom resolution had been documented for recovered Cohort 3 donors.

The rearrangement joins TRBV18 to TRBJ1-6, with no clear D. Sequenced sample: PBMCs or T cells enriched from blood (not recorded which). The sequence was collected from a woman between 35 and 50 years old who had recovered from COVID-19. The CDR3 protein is CASSPRARSHSPLHF. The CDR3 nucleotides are TGTGCCAGCTCACCACGGGCCCGGTCCCATTCACCCCTCCACTTT. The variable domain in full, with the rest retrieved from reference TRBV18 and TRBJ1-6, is NAGVMQNPRHLVRRRGQEARLRCSPMKGHSHVYWYRQLPEEGLKFMVYLQKENIIDESGMPKERFSAEFPKEGPSILRIQQVVRGDSAAYFCASSPRARSHSPLHFGNGTRLTVT.